The clone carrying this TCR beta chain was seen ten or more times. No antigen is known for it. Sequenced material consisted of expressed TCRB transcripts (all of the isolated RNA was reverse transcribed). Profiled with immunoSEQ multiplex PCR; TCRdb holds only in-frame clones, not every one. The top ten hold about 1% of the sample, which has hundreds of thousands of clones, roughly a tenth seen once. This sample is part of a study of beta chain features in type 1 diabetes. Overall study findings and caveats: The study found moderately but significantly shorter TCRB CDR3s in all four CD4+ subsets of Type 1 diabetes patients.

The CDR3 is 13 residues long. V shed 10 bases and J shed 1 base, with 14 bases lying between them. Germline V gene lookup returns CDR1 MDHEN and CDR2 SYDVKM. The V and J genes are TRBV28 and TRBJ2-7; no reliable D call. The sequence came from a man aged 30 to 39 with type 1 diabetes. The source material was central memory CD4+ T cells from blood. As DNA, the CDR3 is TGTGCCACCTTAGCAGGCGATTCCTACGAGCAGTACTTC. The encoded protein is CATLAGDSYEQYF.